This TCR beta chain is drawn from a study of T cell responses to AZD1222 COVID-19 vaccine (dated by TCRdb to the early 2020s). For the study in its entirety: AZD1222 recipients with second doses at about 4 weeks or about 12 weeks were pooled, because spike-specific TCR depth and breadth did not differ between schedules. A total of approximately 230 trial participants underwent TCR sequencing, of whom about 210 received two doses of AZD1222 and around 25 received two doses of the MenACWY control vaccine. Enrollment into the trials was organized by age into subgroups of 18-55, 56-69 and 70-plus years, and those subgroups contained roughly 140, 27 and 60 TCR-sequenced participants, respectively.

Taken with the paper, the label for time point translates to: baseline before first vaccination. Vaccinee samples were obtained from the UK trials COV001 and COV002, which included a single-blind randomized controlled phase 2/3 trial of AZD1222 (ChAdOx1 nCoV-19) in healthy adults. For TCRbeta chain sequencing, PBMC samples were collected from trial participants at day 0 and at day 28 after the second dose. The research as a whole found: Participants were mostly white British, with more females than males. The authors suggested clonal diversity may have been underestimated. The vaccine-associated CD4 TCRs covered the entire spike protein, and the dominant responses fell in regions 160-218 and 743-854. Because no day 14 peak-response samples were available, repertoires were characterized only after the peak T cell response. Only five to seven AZD1222 recipients were SARS-CoV-2 seropositive at baseline, limiting conclusions about previously exposed vaccinees. Reportedly, almost half of the unique spike-specific TCRs recognized epitopes lying outside the regions that are mutated in the B.1.351 and B.1.1.7 variants. After two AZD1222 doses, both the breadth and the depth of spike-specific TCRs were significantly higher than at day 0 and than in MenACWY recipients. The 56-69-year group was small, and its depth increase did not reach significance, likely because of low power.

The CDR3 regions of human TCRbeta chains were analyzed by immunosequencing. Per the authors' processing: TCRs in the repertoires were compared against a reference library of SARS-CoV-2-specific TCRs that had been generated with the MIRA antigen-specificity platform. Breadth was defined as the fraction of unique TCRs that were SARS-CoV-2-associated. Depth was defined as the fraction of total T cells that were SARS-CoV-2-associated. Using the MIRA data, every spike-specific TCR was mapped to the spike region that the TCR reacted to and assigned to either a CD4 or a CD8 class. Log10-transformed breadth and depth values were compared by one-way ANOVA with Sidak's multiple comparisons tests. Held by TCRdb, this immuneACCESS table contains in-frame sequences only and omits some clones. Under half of the omission traces to an unresolved V gene where checked; the cause of the rest is unknown. For V, J and clone size, that table is used; D and trimming come from the DNA. For this sample the table gives about 85,000 clones, of which 86% were detected only once. The leading ten clones occupy around 7.7% of the sample.

The CDR3 runs 15 residues from the cysteine to the phenylalanine. The sequence is cut down to CDR3 DNA, 45 bases in frame from base 1. For CDR1 and CDR2, the germline V gene lists SGHRS and YFSETQ. Trimming takes 1 base from V and 4 bases from J, and the germline ends sit 12 bases apart. In the case of this clone: Its target antigen remains unknown. Per-base qualities were not stored, and no clone one base away is much larger.

This specimen was peripheral blood, taken on day 0 of AZD1222 vaccination. The rearrangement joined TRBV5-1 to TRBJ2-1; a tentative D call is TRBD1 (6 bases match). This sequence originates from an adult in good health. The nucleotide sequence reads as follows: TGCGCCAGCAGCTTGTCAGGGGACGGTTACAATGAGCAGTTCTTC. Translated, it gives CASSLSGDGYNEQFF.